Each of the 23 T cell receptor beta chains below was sequenced from the same sample in a study of cytomegalovirus exposure and HLA in healthy donors. Here immunoSEQ multiplex PCR was the method, and the copy in TCRdb shows in-frame clones only, minus some. The repertoire has some 350,000 clones, 87% of them found once; the top ten carry approximately 1%. Input material: PBMCs. Source of these receptors: a woman between 25 and 40 years old in good health and CMV-seropositive.

The CDR3 loop is CARGREGQFVSNTDTQYF. CDR3 DNA sequence: TGTGCCAGAGGGCGGGAGGGCCAGTTCGTTTCCAACACAGATACGCAGTATTTT. This chain uses TRBV27 with TRBJ2-3, with 9 bases lining up with TRBD2. This CDR3 is 18 amino acids long. Germline loops: CDR1 MNHEY, CDR2 SMNVEV (reference sequence). Losses at the gene ends were 9 bases for V and 2 bases for J; bases not matched to a gene: 18.

The chain links TRBV27 to TRBJ1-3; D gene ambiguous. Looked up from germline, CDR1 is MNHEY and CDR2 is SMNVEV (reference sequence). Trimming left V 8 bases short and J 0 bases short, with 8 bases between. The CDR3 runs to 13 residues. The CDR3 DNA sequence: TGTGCCAGCCCCTTTTCCTCTGGAAACACCATATATTTT. This sequence encodes CASPFSSGNTIYF.

The rearrangement uses TRBV5-1 and TRBJ2-5; D is undetermined. The CDR3 has 14 residues. Trimming left V 0 bases short and J 2 bases short, with 8 bases between. Looked up from germline, CDR1 is SGHRS and CDR2 is YFSETQ. CDR3 in DNA: TGCGCCAGCAGCTTGGATTCTGTACAAGAGACCCAGTACTTC. It specifies CASSLDSVQETQYF.

This clone was seen a single time. The chain combines TRBV30 with TRBJ1-2, with D perhaps TRBD1 (5 bases). The length of the CDR3 is 15 residues. Per germline, CDR1 GTSNPN and CDR2 SVGIG (reference sequence). V was pared by 3 bases and J by 4 bases, with 18 bases between. CDR3 amino acids: CAWRVLERGPYGYTF. The CDR3 bases are TGTGCCTGGAGAGTTCTCGAAAGGGGACCCTATGGCTACACCTTC.

V is TRBV5-1 and J is TRBJ2-2, with D possibly being TRBD1 or TRBD2 (6 bases each). The CDR3 consists of 15 residues. Trimming pared 0 bases from V and 6 bases from J, leaving 12 bases between. Germline assignment: CDR1 SGHRS and CDR2 YFSETQ. This chain's CDR3 is CASSLDPGAPGELFF. Here the CDR3 DNA reads TGCGCCAGCAGCTTGGATCCGGGGGCACCCGGGGAGCTGTTTTTT.

The V call is TRBV2, the J call TRBJ1-5; no clear D gene. Per germline, CDR1 SNHLY and CDR2 FYNNEI. Between the trimmed V and J ends, which lost 6 bases and 7 bases, there was a span of 19 bases. CDR3 length: 15 amino acids. The DNA of the CDR3 is TGTGCCAGCAGCCGCTTAAAAGCCCGATCCCAGCCCCAGCATTTT. It is translated as CASSRLKARSQPQHF.

The chain has TRBV5-6 and TRBJ1-1; the D gene is possibly TRBD1 (5 bases). V shed 7 bases and J shed 4 bases, with 11 bases lying between them. Germline V gene lookup returns CDR1 SGHDT and CDR2 YYEEEE. The CDR3 runs to 12 residues. Here the CDR3 reads CASGHGGTEAFF. CDR3 sequence (DNA): TGTGCCAGCGGCCACGGGGGCACTGAAGCTTTCTTT.

The rearrangement uses TRBV6-5 and TRBJ2-1; 9 positions match TRBD2. The V gene end was trimmed by 2 bases and the J gene end by 7 bases; junction bases not matched to a gene: 6. This CDR3 region has 15 residues. Germline V gene data show CDR1 as MNHEY and CDR2 as SVGAGI. The chain's CDR3 is CASSYRVAGDNEQFF. The CDR3 DNA follows: TGTGCCAGCAGTTACAGAGTAGCGGGAGATAATGAGCAGTTCTTC.

The chain has TRBV5-4 and TRBJ1-3, with D perhaps TRBD1 (5 bases). Germline-derived CDR1 and CDR2 are SGHNT and YYREEE (reference sequence). The CDR3 is made up of 15 amino acids. V lost 2 bases to trimming and J lost 0 bases, with 9 bases between them. The CDR3 spells CASSLRGHSGNTIYF. The CDR3 coding sequence is TGTGCCAGCAGCTTAAGGGGCCACTCTGGAAACACCATATATTTT.

The rearrangement uses TRBV15 and TRBJ1-1; D unclear. The germline V gene has CDR1 LNHNV and CDR2 YYDKDF (reference sequence). With 0 bases removed from V and 4 bases from J, the gap between germline ends came to 12 bases. The CDR3 loop spans 15 amino acids. CDR3 coding DNA: TGTGCCACCAGCAGAGATTTGGCCGTGGGCACTGAAGCTTTCTTT. Its translation is CATSRDLAVGTEAFF.

The rearrangement links TRBV5-6 to TRBJ2-5; 7 nucleotides align to TRBD1. J gave up 5 bases and V 3 bases, and 10 bases lay outside the gene matches. Germline loops: CDR1 SGHDT, CDR2 YYEEEE. CDR3 length: 15 residues. CDR3 residues: CASSWESTGMETQYF. As DNA, the CDR3 is TGTGCCAGCAGCTGGGAATCGACAGGGATGGAGACCCAGTACTTC.

This clone was picked up one time. This chain uses TRBV27 with TRBJ1-2; the D gene is possibly TRBD1 (6 bases). The V end was cut by 5 bases, the J end by 3 bases, with 10 bases between. The CDR3 covers 13 residues. Germline loops: CDR1 MNHEY, CDR2 SMNVEV (reference sequence). The CDR3: CASSPQGHYGYTF. The CDR3 DNA follows: TGTGCCAGCAGTCCCCAGGGGCACTATGGCTACACCTTC.

CDR3 loop: CASSQSSYEQYF. In nucleotides, the CDR3 is TGTGCCAGCAGCCAGAGCTCCTACGAGCAGTACTTC. The V call is TRBV14, the J call TRBJ2-7; D gene ambiguous. The CDR3 is 12 residues long. The V and J ends lost 3 bases and 0 bases respectively, with 3 bases between them. Germline lookup yields CDR1 SGHDN and CDR2 FVKESK.

The chain uses TRBV6-5 and TRBJ1-6; D is undetermined. This CDR3 has 13 amino acids. The germline V and J ends were trimmed by 7 bases and 7 bases, with 11 bases remaining between them. Per the germline V gene, CDR1 is MNHEY and CDR2 is SVGAGI. DNA for the CDR3: TGTGCCAGCAACTTATCGAGGAATTCACCCCTCCACTTT. Translation: CASNLSRNSPLHF.

The chain uses TRBV5-1 and TRBJ2-3; 16 bases are shared with TRBD2. CDR3 length: 18 residues. Looked up from germline, CDR1 is SGHRS and CDR2 is YFSETQ. Unmatched junction bases numbered 5, after V lost 4 bases and J lost 0 bases. The CDR3 protein is CASSPGLAGGPSTDTQYF. CDR3 bases: TGCGCCAGCAGCCCGGGACTAGCGGGAGGGCCTAGCACAGATACGCAGTATTTT.

The chain employs TRBV30 and TRBJ2-1; D call uncertain. CDR3 length: 11 residues. CDR1 GTSNPN and CDR2 SVGIG come from the germline V gene (reference sequence). V lost 0 bases to trimming and J lost 8 bases, with 5 bases between them. The CDR3 region has the DNA TGTGCCTGGAGTGTACTCGATGAGCAGTTCTTC. Encoded protein: CAWSVLDEQFF. The whole variable domain, remainder taken from reference TRBV30 and TRBJ2-1, is SQTIHQWPATLVQPVGSPLSLECTVEGTSNPNLYWYRQAAGRGLQLLFYSVGIGQISSEVPQNLSASRPQDRQFILSSKKLLLSDSGFYLCAWSVLDEQFFGPGTRLTVL.

This clone was observed a single time. The gene calls are TRBV4-1 and TRBJ2-5; 9 nucleotides agree with TRBD1. The CDR3 covers 13 residues. Germline V gene sequence: CDR1 MGHRA, CDR2 YSYEKL. V dropped 6 bases and J dropped 3; count of bases not matched to a gene: 2. In DNA form, the CDR3 reads TGCGCCAGCAGTAGGACAGGGGAAGAGACCCAGTACTTC. It codes for CASSRTGEETQYF.

This clone was picked up one time. The rearrangement uses TRBV2 and TRBJ1-2; 9 nucleotides align to TRBD1. V trimming: 5 bases; J trimming: 4 bases; junction bases outside the gene matches: 8. The CDR3 runs 15 residues. CDR1 and CDR2 from the germline V gene are SNHLY and FYNNEI. In DNA form, the CDR3 reads TGTGCCAGCAGTCTATATCGGGGACAGGGCTATGGCTACACCTTC. Its translation is CASSLYRGQGYGYTF.

The J gene is TRBJ2-7, the V gene TRBV10-3; D remains ambiguous. Germline V gene sequence: CDR1 ENHRY, CDR2 SYGVKD. The CDR3 contains 12 residues. With 2 bases removed from V and 3 bases from J, the gap between germline ends came to 5 bases. The CDR3 DNA reads TGTGCCATCAGTGAGACCAGCTACGAGCAGTACTTC. Its protein is CAISETSYEQYF.

This chain joins TRBV6-5 and TRBJ2-7; the match to TRBD1 covers 8 bases. Germline V gene lookup returns CDR1 MNHEY and CDR2 SVGAGI. The CDR3 extends over 14 amino acids. Trimming at V came to 4 bases and at J to 4 bases, leaving 6 bases not matched to a gene. This chain's CDR3 is CASSWTGSGYEQYF. The CDR3 DNA reads TGTGCCAGCAGTTGGACAGGGTCGGGTTACGAGCAGTACTTC.

The chain is built from TRBV5-1 and TRBJ2-1; 7 bases match TRBD2. Germline V gene sequence: CDR1 SGHRS, CDR2 YFSETQ. V shed 4 bases and J 4 bases; nucleotides not matched to a gene: 11. This CDR3 spans 16 amino acids. CDR3 region: CASSSSSGGIYNEQFF. The CDR3 DNA reads TGCGCCAGCAGCAGCAGTTCGGGGGGTATTTACAATGAGCAGTTCTTC.

The CDR3 nucleotides read TGTGCCAGCAGTACCAGAGTCCACAATGAGCAGTTCTTC. Translation: CASSTRVHNEQFF. V usage is TRBV7-2 and J usage is TRBJ2-1; D call uncertain. This CDR3 is built from 13 residues. V gave up 6 bases and J gave up 5 bases, with 11 bases separating them. CDR1 is SGHTA, CDR2 FQGNSA, per germline.

This rearrangement joins TRBV9 to TRBJ1-5, with TRBD1 as a possible D gene (5 bases). V was pared by 0 bases and J by 3 bases, with 10 bases between. The CDR3 runs to 15 residues. Germline CDR1 SGDLS, CDR2 YYNGEE. The CDR3 sequence: CASSVGQGNNQPQHF. For the CDR3, the DNA is TGTGCCAGCAGCGTAGGGCAGGGAAACAATCAGCCCCAGCATTTT.